The sequence of this T cell receptor (beta chain) was determined in a study of blood T cell repertoires in COVID-19. At the level of the study: COVID-19 samples collected from the United States, Italy and Spain covered acute and convalescent phases. Nucleic acid was either cDNA or gDNA, and it came from T cells, B-cell-depleted T cells, or PBMCs.

The CDR3 has 13 amino acids. Germline-derived CDR1 and CDR2 are KGHDR and SFDVKD. Trimming shortened V by 0 bases and J by 6 bases, and 5 bases separated the two germline ends. The authors' processing: How many nucleated cells were present was estimated from reference gene primer amplification. The assay was immunoSEQ multiplex PCR, and TCRdb's table has in-frame clones only and misses some. V, J and clone size derive from that table, while D and trimming were established from the DNA sequence. The table includes about 80,000 clones, roughly four fifths detected once. The sample holds many counts of this clone.

This TCR came from a human donor in a cohort sampled during active COVID-19. The source material was peripheral blood. The V gene is TRBV24-1, the J gene TRBJ1-5; D gene ambiguous. CDR3 sequence (DNA): TGTGCCACCAGTGATTTGCCGGGTCAGCCCCAGCATTTT. Translation: CATSDLPGQPQHF.